The entry below gives a single TCR beta chain sequence along with its context. This specimen comes from a study of blood T cell repertoires in COVID-19. Study-wide context: Collection of acute and convalescent COVID-19 samples took place in the United States, Italy and Spain. T cells, B-cell-depleted T cells, or PBMCs provided the cDNA or gDNA that served as material.

Study processing details: Scientists estimated how many nucleated cells there were by amplifying reference gene primers. Sequenced by immunoSEQ multiplex PCR; TCRdb stores in-frame clones only, minus some. Clone size and V and J calls were adopted from that table, with D and trimming inferred from the DNA. The sample has over 85,000 clones; more than 75% are singletons. The CDR3 is 15 amino acids. Germline trimming cut 5 bases from V and 9 bases from J; bases unmatched to any gene: 6. Germline V gene sequence: CDR1 SGHTA, CDR2 FQGNSA. The sequenced sample was peripheral blood. The source is a woman older than 75 with active COVID-19. The chain joins TRBV7-2 to TRBJ1-6; TRBD1 aligns across 11 bases. The CDR3, as DNA: TGTGCCAGCAGCACAGGACAGGGGGCGGTTTCACCCCTCCACTTT. Translation: CASSTGQGAVSPLHF.